The sample holds one count of the clone carrying this T cell receptor beta chain. One junction end disagrees with the germline gene, perhaps due to a read error. This sample is part of a study of T cells in Graves' hyperthyroidism and ophthalmopathy. CDR1 and CDR2 from the germline V gene are KGHDR and SFDVKD. This CDR3 has 14 amino acids. RNA transcripts served as the template for amplifying TCR beta CDR3 regions. The study used the HTBI primer set for a first-round RT-PCR of the TCR CDR3. TCRdb processed the multiplex PCR reads anew with MiXCR; each CDR3 protein has one entry. The sample records 20,000 or so distinct CDR3 sequences, under 55% being singletons.

The TCR originated in a woman aged 35 to 49 with Graves' hyperthyroidism that later progressed to Graves' ophthalmopathy. The gene calls are TRBV24-1 and TRBJ2-3, with 7 bases identical to TRBD2. Sequencing was carried out using blood. The CDR3 here is CATGQGLETDTQNF. The CDR3 DNA reads TGTGCCACCGGTCAAGGACTAGAAACAGATACGCAGAACTTT.